The 21 T cell receptor beta chains below all came from one sample that was sequenced in a study of technical replicates of blood from several donors. Sequenced by immunoSEQ multiplex PCR; TCRdb stores in-frame clones only, minus some. The sample records tens of thousands of clones, about 95% being singletons. Source material: T cells isolated from PBMCs. These receptors came from a human donor in good health.

This clone appeared once. The chain is built from TRBV10-1 and TRBJ1-2; TRBD1 is a possible D gene (6 bases). The germline CDR1 and CDR2 sequences are WNHNN and SYGVQD (reference sequence). The CDR3 contains 13 residues. The V end was cut by 6 bases, the J end by 8 bases, with 16 bases between. CDR3 residues: CASSPDRTGGYTF. The DNA for the CDR3 is TGCGCCAGCAGCCCTGACAGGACGGGGGGCTACACCTTC.

The chain links TRBV7-3 to TRBJ1-2; 7 bases line up with TRBD1. CDR3 size: 17 residues. Trimming removed 5 bases from V and 0 bases from J; junction bases left unmatched: 12. CDR1 SGHTA and CDR2 FQGTGA come from the germline V gene. The CDR3 bases are TGTGCCAGCAGCCGGGATCACAGGGGCACAGCTAACTATGGCTACACCTTC. Translation: CASSRDHRGTANYGYTF.

This chain uses TRBV30 with TRBJ1-5; D is undetermined. The V end lost 0 bases, the J end lost 9 bases, and 12 bases lay between the germline ends. The CDR3 is 13 amino acids. Germline V gene lookup returns CDR1 GTSNPN and CDR2 SVGIG (reference sequence). This chain's CDR3 is CAWSVDRGGPQHF. For the CDR3, the DNA is TGTGCCTGGAGTGTAGACCGGGGAGGGCCCCAGCATTTT.

The gene calls are TRBV28 and TRBJ2-1; TRBD2 matches 7 bases. V shed 3 bases and J 4 bases; nucleotides not matched to a gene: 3. The CDR3 loop spans 14 amino acids. Germline V CDR1 and CDR2: MDHEN, SYDVKM. CDR3 nucleotide sequence: TGTGCCAGCAGTTTCCAGCGGGGATACAATGAGCAGTTCTTC. It codes for CASSFQRGYNEQFF.

V gene TRBV19 combines with J gene TRBJ2-5; TRBD1 might be the D (5 bases). The CDR3 has 16 amino acids. Between the trimmed V and J ends, which lost 5 bases and 0 bases, there was a span of 16 bases. Germline lookup yields CDR1 LNHDA and CDR2 SQIVND (reference sequence). CDR3 amino acids: CASSLGQGYYQETQYF. CDR3 DNA sequence: TGTGCCAGTAGTTTGGGGCAGGGTTACTACCAAGAGACCCAGTACTTC.

The CDR3 bases are TGTGCCAGTAGTATAGCGAGGGGGCTACTGGTCGAGCAGTACTTC. Translated, it gives CASSIARGLLVEQYF. V gene TRBV19 combines with J gene TRBJ2-7; 7 bases fit TRBD1. J was trimmed by 6 bases and V by 1 base; bases with no gene match: 9. The CDR3 runs to 15 residues. Germline lookup yields CDR1 LNHDA and CDR2 SQIVND (reference sequence).

The chain links TRBV6-5 to TRBJ1-1, with no clear D. V shed 0 bases and J shed 5 bases, with 16 bases lying between them. Germline CDR1 is MNHEY and CDR2 is SVGAGI. CDR3 length equals 16 residues. In DNA form, the CDR3 reads TGTGCCAGCAGTTACTCGATCGACACCGCGGGGACTGAAGCTTTCTTT. Translated: CASSYSIDTAGTEAFF.

The chain has TRBV5-6 and TRBJ1-6; D ambiguous. Germline CDR1 is SGHDT and CDR2 is YYEEEE. The CDR3 length is 15 residues. Trimming took off 2 bases at V and 17 bases at J, with 23 bases between the two ends. CDR3 in amino acids: CASSLTAGPSGGVHF. Here the CDR3 DNA reads TGTGCCAGCAGCTTAACAGCGGGCCCAAGCGGAGGAGTCCACTTT.

The genes are TRBV27 and TRBJ1-2, with TRBD1 matching 8 bases. The CDR3 totals 15 residues. V dropped 6 bases and J dropped 4; count of bases not matched to a gene: 10. Germline V CDR1 and CDR2: MNHEY, SMNVEV (reference sequence). The chain's CDR3 is CASSYHPGQGYGYTF. CDR3 nucleotide sequence: TGTGCCAGCAGCTACCATCCTGGACAGGGCTATGGCTACACCTTC.

The chain joins TRBV6-1 to TRBJ1-1; no reliable D call. Trimming pared 2 bases from V and 0 bases from J, leaving 7 bases between. Germline V lookup: CDR1 MNHNS, CDR2 SASEGT. The CDR3 has 14 residues. CDR3 bases: TGTGCCAGCAGTGAATGGCAGGTGAACACTGAAGCTTTCTTT. This sequence encodes CASSEWQVNTEAFF.

A single count supports this clone. This sequence joins TRBV29-1 and TRBJ2-1; D is perhaps TRBD1 (5 bases). Germline lookup yields CDR1 SQVTM and CDR2 ANQGSEA. CDR3 size: 13 residues. The ends were cut back, 7 bases at V and 6 bases at J, with 16 bases in the middle. The CDR3 bases are TGCAGCGCTGGGGCTATGAACAGCAATGAGCAGTTCTTC. Protein: CSAGAMNSNEQFF.

This clone was detected only once. The V and J genes are TRBV29-1 and TRBJ2-1, with 7 bases matching TRBD1. V was clipped by 3 bases and J by 4 bases; unmatched bases: 6. Per germline, CDR1 SQVTM and CDR2 ANQGSEA. The CDR3 spans 14 residues. For the CDR3, the DNA is TGCAGCGTTGAGATCTGGACAGGTTACAATGAGCAGTTCTTC. Protein sequence: CSVEIWTGYNEQFF.

The rearrangement joins TRBV6-1 to TRBJ1-2; D might be TRBD1 (5 bases). The germline V gene encodes CDR1 MNHNS and CDR2 SASEGT. The CDR3 contains 12 residues. Trimming cost V 10 bases and J 7 bases, with 16 bases left between them. The CDR3 DNA reads as TGTGCCATTACCCTAGGGGCAGGTGGCTACACCTTC. This gives the protein CAITLGAGGYTF.

This clone showed up just once. The chain combines TRBV10-2 with TRBJ2-3, with D possibly being TRBD1 (9 bases). CDR3 length equals 16 residues. Germline V lookup: CDR1 WSHSY, CDR2 SAAADI. V lost 2 bases to trimming and J lost 4 bases, with 16 bases between them. CDR3 region: CASSEKRGTGPDTQYF. DNA of the CDR3: TGCGCCAGCAGTGAGAAGCGGGGGACAGGGCCAGATACGCAGTATTTT.

The gene calls are TRBV27 and TRBJ1-2; TRBD1 matches 7 bases. Per the germline V gene, CDR1 is MNHEY and CDR2 is SMNVEV (reference sequence). The CDR3 is 16 residues long. Unmatched junction bases numbered 13, after V lost 4 bases and J lost 5 bases. CDR3 DNA: TGTGCCAGCAGTTCTCTCTACAGGGGAAGGGGATATGGCTACACCTTC. Translated: CASSSLYRGRGYGYTF.

This clone was recorded only once. The chain combines TRBV2 with TRBJ1-2, with 10 bases lining up with TRBD1. The J segment lost 8 bases and the V segment lost 8 bases, leaving 11 bases of the junction unmatched. The length of the CDR3 is 14 residues. Germline V gives CDR1 SNHLY, CDR2 FYNNEI. CDR3 coding DNA: TGTGCCAGCCATGCCGACAGGGGGCACGGGGGCTACACCTTC. Protein product: CASHADRGHGGYTF.

The rearrangement joins TRBV2 to TRBJ1-4; no clear D gene. CDR3 length: 15 residues. Germline V gives CDR1 SNHLY, CDR2 FYNNEI. V dropped 7 bases and J dropped 8 bases, with 20 bases sitting between them. DNA for the CDR3: TGTGCCAGCACGATAACAAGGTTAACGGGAGAAAAACTGTTTTTT. Translating gives CASTITRLTGEKLFF.

The chain recombines TRBV6-6 with TRBJ2-3; TRBD2 agrees at 8 bases. The trim removed 2 bases at V and 2 bases at J, leaving 3 bases unmatched. CDR1 MNHNY and CDR2 SVGAGI come from the germline V gene (reference sequence). This CDR3 region has 15 residues. The CDR3 sequence is CASSYETSDTDTQYF. The DNA for the CDR3 is TGTGCCAGCAGTTACGAGACTAGCGACACAGATACGCAGTATTTT.

The genes are TRBV7-3 and TRBJ2-1; perhaps TRBD2 as D (5 bases). The CDR3 covers 13 residues. Germline V gene lookup returns CDR1 SGHTA and CDR2 FQGTGA. The V end lost 3 bases, the J end lost 8 bases, and 11 bases lay between the germline ends. DNA of the CDR3: TGTGCCAGCAGCTTGGGTGTCGGGGATGAGCAGTTCTTC. Translated: CASSLGVGDEQFF. Looking up the rest from reference TRBV7-3 and TRBJ2-1 gives the full variable domain: GAGVSQTPSNKVTEKGKYVELRCDPISGHTALYWYRQSLGQGPEFLIYFQGTGAADDSGLPNDRFFAVRPEGSVSTLKIQRTERGDSAVYLCASSLGVGDEQFFGPGTRLTVL.

The gene calls are TRBV5-1 and TRBJ2-2; 13 positions match TRBD2. V shed 4 bases and J 0 bases; nucleotides not matched to a gene: 3. Germline V gives CDR1 SGHRS, CDR2 YFSETQ. CDR3 length: 17 amino acids. CDR3 nucleotides: TGCGCCAGCAGCATCGGGACTAGCGGGGCGAACACCGGGGAGCTGTTTTTT. It specifies CASSIGTSGANTGELFF.

The gene calls are TRBV10-1 and TRBJ2-1; 10 bases line up with TRBD1. V shed 5 bases, J shed 10 bases, and the junction held 5 bases outside the gene matches. The germline gives CDR1 WNHNN, CDR2 SYGVQD (reference sequence). This CDR3 is 13 amino acids long. CDR3 region: CASSLDRGREQFF. CDR3 nucleotides: TGCGCCAGCAGTCTAGACAGGGGGCGAGAGCAGTTCTTC.